The clone carrying this T cell receptor (beta chain) turned up a few times. Its antigen remains unknown. The authors ran a second PCR of roughly 6 to 12 cycles using a sample-barcoded 5' primer and a J-beta primer mix. MiXCR, applied by TCRdb to the 5' RACE reads, yields one record per CDR3 protein. This sample carries about 930,000 distinct CDR3 sequences, about 29% of them seen once, and the ten largest clones take around 9.6%. Germline V lookup: CDR1 DFQATT, CDR2 SNEGSKA (reference sequence). This CDR3 is built from 13 residues. V lost 8 bases and J lost 8, with 16 bases in between. The source of the sample is a study of blood T cells in healthy people across ages. Study-level findings and limits: Older age went with lower TCR beta diversity per million T cells, in a roughly linear way. Whereas aged donors had fewer naive CD4+ cells, long-lived donors had more of them and higher diversity.

These sequences were also reported in another study, on T cells of mothers and their children.

This chain connects TRBV20-1 to TRBJ1-6; weak D call: TRBD1 (6 bases). Sequences were obtained from blood. The receptor was isolated from a woman aged 40 to 55 in good health. The CDR3 DNA sequence: TGCAGTACCCGGACAGAGCTCGATTCACCCCTCCACTTT. Translating it yields CSTRTELDSPLHF.